This TCR beta chain was documented in a study of T cells in Graves' hyperthyroidism and ophthalmopathy. Amplified regions were TCR beta CDR3 sequences from RNA transcripts. TCR CDR3 underwent first-round RT-PCR with the HTBI primer set. TCRdb used MiXCR to reprocess the multiplex PCR reads, holding one entry per CDR3 protein. The sample lists about 720,000 distinct CDR3 sequences; about a sixth were seen once. The V end was cut by 5 bases, the J end by 6 bases, with 10 bases between. The CDR3 contains 13 residues. The germline CDR1 and CDR2 sequences are MDHEN and SYDVKM. The sample was blood. This receptor was obtained from a young man with Graves' hyperthyroidism. The chain carries TRBV28 and TRBJ2-2; no firm D call. For the CDR3, the DNA is TGTGCCAGCAGTCCCCCTCAGTCCGGGGAGCTGTTTTTT. Amino acid sequence: CASSPPQSGELFF.